These 15 T cell receptor beta chains came from one sample sequenced in a study of CD8 T cells in Susac syndrome. When the RNA was reverse transcribed, random hexamers were used with an input of about 0.45 to 1 ug. TCRdb independently ran MiXCR on the immunoSEQ multiplex PCR reads; one entry per CDR3 protein. Among 330,000 or so distinct CDR3 sequences listed, around nine tenths were seen once. Input material: CD8+ T cells from PBMCs. These receptors all stem from a human donor with multiple sclerosis.

The chain is built from TRBV6-2 or TRBV6-3 and TRBJ1-4; D unresolved. Germline values: CDR1 MNHEY, CDR2 SVGEGT. The CDR3 length is 12 residues. Trimming left V 8 bases short and J 4 bases short, with 8 bases between. The CDR3 nucleotides read TGTGCCAGCGGACTTGGTAATGAAAAACTGTTTTTT. It yields the protein CASGLGNEKLFF.

The gene calls are TRBV27 and TRBJ2-7; 7 bases fit TRBD2. With 2 bases clipped from V and 6 bases from J, the junction kept 1 base outside the gene matches. CDR3 length equals 12 residues. In germline, CDR1 is MNHEY, CDR2 SMNVEV (reference sequence). The CDR3: CASSLGGVEQYF. In DNA form, the CDR3 reads TGTGCCAGCAGTTTAGGGGGGGTCGAGCAGTACTTC.

In its sample, this clonotype was seen a few times. The chain joins TRBV11-2 to TRBJ2-2; maybe TRBD1 (6 bases). The ends were cut back, 3 bases at V and 2 bases at J, with 10 bases in the middle. CDR3 length: 15 residues. CDR1 and CDR2 (germline): SGHAT, FQNNGV. CDR3 DNA: TGTGCCAGCAGCTTGGGACATTTTAACACCGGGGAGCTGTTTTTT. Translating it yields CASSLGHFNTGELFF.

The V gene is TRBV13, the J gene TRBJ1-1; tentative D call: TRBD1 (5 bases). Germline CDR1 and CDR2: PRHDT and FYEKMQ (reference sequence). V was cut by 7 bases and J by 0 bases, with 12 bases left in between. The CDR3 length is 14 residues. The CDR3 DNA reads TGTGCCAGCAAGGAGTTGACAGTGAACACTGAAGCTTTCTTT. Residues: CASKELTVNTEAFF.

The rearrangement uses TRBV7-9 and TRBJ2-7, with unresolved D. Germline V gene data show CDR1 as SEHNR and CDR2 as FQNEAQ (reference sequence). The CDR3 has 14 amino acids. Trimming shortened V by 11 bases and J by 2 bases, and 19 bases separated the two germline ends. The CDR3 is CASQDRVAPYEQYF. The CDR3 DNA reads TGTGCCTCTCAAGACCGGGTAGCACCCTACGAGCAGTACTTC.

The rearrangement links TRBV7-9 to TRBJ2-7; TRBD1 aligns across 10 bases. The germline V gene has CDR1 SEHNR and CDR2 FQNEAQ (reference sequence). The CDR3 covers 16 residues. V trimming: 4 bases; J trimming: 6 bases; junction bases outside the gene matches: 12. The CDR3 DNA reads TGTGCCAGCAGCTCTCCCCCGGGACAGGGGACCCTCGAGCAGTACTTC. This translates into CASSSPPGQGTLEQYF. The complete variable domain, with remaining parts taken from reference TRBV7-9 and TRBJ2-7, reads DTGVSQNPRHKITKRGQNVTFRCDPISEHNRLYWYRQTLGQGPEFLTYFQNEAQLEKSRLLSDRFSAERPKGSFSTLEIQRTEQGDSAMYLCASSSPPGQGTLEQYFGPGTRLTVT.

This chain connects TRBV4-3 to TRBJ1-1, with a possible D match to TRBD1 (5 bases). V was shortened by 1 base and J by 11 bases, with 11 bases between the two germline ends. The CDR3 is 12 amino acids. The germline CDR1 and CDR2 sequences are LGHNA and YSLEER. DNA of the CDR3: TGCGCCAGCAGCCAAGGTACAGGCCGGGCTTTCTTT. Translated: CASSQGTGRAFF.

The chain links TRBV5-4 to TRBJ2-3; D remains unclear. The CDR3 has 14 amino acids. The germline CDR1 and CDR2 sequences are SGHNT and YYREEE (reference sequence). Trimming left V 1 base short and J 4 bases short, with 10 bases between. CDR3: CASSLRGAPDTQYF. CDR3 in DNA: TGTGCCAGCAGCTTGAGAGGCGCCCCAGATACGCAGTATTTT.

The genes are TRBV7-9 and TRBJ1-2; D unresolved. The V gene lost 3 bases and the J gene lost 7 bases, with 12 bases spanning the gap. Germline V gene lookup returns CDR1 SEHNR and CDR2 FQNEAQ (reference sequence). The CDR3 totals 13 residues. CDR3 region: CASSLSLEGGYTF. In DNA, the CDR3 is TGTGCCAGCAGCTTGTCTCTGGAGGGTGGCTACACCTTC.

This chain connects TRBV7-9 to TRBJ1-4, with D possibly matching TRBD1 (5 bases). Trimming left V 6 bases short and J 11 bases short, with 13 bases between. The CDR3 has 12 amino acids. Germline V gene data show CDR1 as SEHNR and CDR2 as FQNEAQ (reference sequence). The CDR3 nucleotides read TGTGCCAGCAGGTCGACAGATGTGAAACTGTTTTTT. Translating gives CASRSTDVKLFF.

V and J are TRBV20-1 and TRBJ2-7; TRBD2 aligns across 13 bases. The CDR3 sequence is 14 residues long. In germline, CDR1 is DFQATT, CDR2 SNEGSKA (reference sequence). With 3 bases clipped from V and 4 bases from J, the junction kept 3 bases outside the gene matches. CDR3 DNA sequence: TGCAGTGCTAGGTGGGGACTAGCGGGATACGAGCAGTACTTC. Protein: CSARWGLAGYEQYF.

In its sample, this clonotype was seen once. V gene TRBV7-6 combines with J gene TRBJ1-4; D perhaps matches TRBD1 (6 bases). This CDR3 region has 15 residues. V was trimmed by 4 bases and J by 2 bases, leaving 11 bases between them. Germline CDR1 is SGHVS and CDR2 is FNYEAQ. The CDR3 nucleotides read TGTGCCAGCAGCTACGAGGGGGGGACTAATGAAAAACTGTTTTTT. This translates into CASSYEGGTNEKLFF.

V gene TRBV30 combines with J gene TRBJ1-1; no clear D. CDR3 length equals 13 residues. Per the germline V gene, CDR1 is GTSNPN and CDR2 is SVGIG (reference sequence). The V end was cut by 0 bases, the J end by 3 bases, with 8 bases between. CDR3 loop: CAWSVSGYTEAFF. The CDR3 DNA sequence: TGTGCCTGGAGTGTATCGGGCTACACTGAAGCTTTCTTT.

This clonotype occurred once. CDR3 region: CASSLELAGMGEQFF. The CDR3 DNA follows: TGTGCCAGCAGCTTGGAACTAGCGGGAATGGGTGAGCAGTTCTTC. This chain links TRBV5-4 with TRBJ2-1, with 10 positions matching TRBD2. With V trimmed by 0 bases and J by 9 bases, 6 bases remained unmatched. CDR3 size: 15 residues. Germline-derived CDR1 and CDR2 are SGHNT and YYREEE (reference sequence).

V usage is TRBV29-1 and J usage is TRBJ2-7; D not resolved. The CDR3 is 13 amino acids. The germline gives CDR1 SQVTM, CDR2 ANQGSEA. Trimming pared 6 bases from V and 0 bases from J, leaving 12 bases between. The CDR3 loop reads CSVLWGSSYEQYF. The CDR3, as DNA: TGCAGCGTCCTCTGGGGTAGCTCCTACGAGCAGTACTTC.